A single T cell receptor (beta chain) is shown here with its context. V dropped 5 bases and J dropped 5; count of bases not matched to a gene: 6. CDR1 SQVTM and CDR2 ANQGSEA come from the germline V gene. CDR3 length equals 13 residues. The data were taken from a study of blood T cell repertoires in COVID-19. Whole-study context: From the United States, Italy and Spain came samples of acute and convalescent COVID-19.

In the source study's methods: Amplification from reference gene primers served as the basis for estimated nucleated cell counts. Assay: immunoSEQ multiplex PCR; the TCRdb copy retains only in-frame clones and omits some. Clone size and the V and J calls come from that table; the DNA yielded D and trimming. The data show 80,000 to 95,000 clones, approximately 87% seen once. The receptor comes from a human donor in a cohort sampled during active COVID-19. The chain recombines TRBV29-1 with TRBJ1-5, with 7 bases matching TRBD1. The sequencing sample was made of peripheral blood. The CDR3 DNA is TGCAGCGTTCGACAGGGAGGTGATCAGCCCCAGCATTTT. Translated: CSVRQGGDQPQHF.